This TCR beta chain was captured in a study of cytomegalovirus exposure and HLA in healthy donors. General study findings and limits: Later on, an analysis tied some 17,000 TCR beta sequences to HLA alleles at 0.05 false discovery rate. Reportedly, a later analysis found an Asian-associated ancestry cluster had fewer N-insertions than the approximately 600-donor mean. Specific recognition of CMV antigens was confirmed in vitro for a few chains (all CMV-associated).

Use of 60 Vbeta and 13 Jbeta primers characterized the PCR. Authors' data handling: Around 80 million unique TCR beta chains, roughly 11 million of them shared, were counted by a later analysis. Generated by immunoSEQ multiplex PCR, the TCRdb table keeps only in-frame clones and is missing some. The V and J calls and clone size are taken from that table; D and trimming were inferred from the DNA. Of 250,000 to 350,000 clones listed, roughly 90% are singletons. Germline V gene data show CDR1 as MDHEN and CDR2 as SYDVKM. CDR3 length: 17 amino acids. J gave up 8 bases and V 5 bases, and 15 bases lay outside the gene matches. In regard to this clone: Antigen specificity is unknown.

V and J are TRBV28 and TRBJ2-1; 10 bases match TRBD2. The sequence was collected from a man aged 40-50 years in good health and CMV-seropositive. Sequencing was performed on PBMCs. In DNA form, the CDR3 reads TGTGCCAGCAGTAGATGGGGTTCTAGCGGGAGTATTTATGAGCAGTTCTTC. Translated: CASSRWGSSGSIYEQFF.